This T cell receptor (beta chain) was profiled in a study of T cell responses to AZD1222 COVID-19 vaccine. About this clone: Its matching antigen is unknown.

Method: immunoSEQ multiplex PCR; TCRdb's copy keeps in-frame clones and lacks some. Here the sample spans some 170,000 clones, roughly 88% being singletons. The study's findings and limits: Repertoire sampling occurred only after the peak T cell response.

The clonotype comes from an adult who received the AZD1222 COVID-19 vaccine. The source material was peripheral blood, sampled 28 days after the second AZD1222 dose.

The CDR3 DNA reads as TGTGCCTGGAGTGTACCCGCCGGGGAGCTGTTTTTT. Translation gives CAWSVPAGELFF. The chain couples TRBV30 to TRBJ2-2; no reliable D call. CDR1 and CDR2 (germline): GTSNPN, SVGIG (reference sequence). The CDR3 length is 12 residues. V lost 0 bases to trimming and J lost 6 bases, with 5 bases between them.